This T cell receptor (beta chain) was identified in a study of T cell changes during pregnancy in multiple sclerosis. There are 15 residues in the CDR3. Germline CDR1 reads SGHDN; CDR2 reads FVKESK. V dropped 6 bases and J dropped 6; count of bases not matched to a gene: 8. Produced via immunoSEQ multiplex PCR; TCRdb's table is partial and in-frame only. The table lists tens of thousands of clones, approximately 94% of them singletons, with 2% to 2.5% in the top ten. The specimen comprised peripheral blood, sampled in the third trimester of pregnancy. The sequence was obtained from a female donor with multiple sclerosis, enrolled in a pregnancy study. The J gene is TRBJ2-1, the V gene TRBV14; 10 nucleotides match TRBD2. CDR3 region: CASRPSGGRRNEQFF. CDR3 DNA: TGTGCCAGCAGGCCTAGCGGGGGCAGGCGCAATGAGCAGTTCTTC.